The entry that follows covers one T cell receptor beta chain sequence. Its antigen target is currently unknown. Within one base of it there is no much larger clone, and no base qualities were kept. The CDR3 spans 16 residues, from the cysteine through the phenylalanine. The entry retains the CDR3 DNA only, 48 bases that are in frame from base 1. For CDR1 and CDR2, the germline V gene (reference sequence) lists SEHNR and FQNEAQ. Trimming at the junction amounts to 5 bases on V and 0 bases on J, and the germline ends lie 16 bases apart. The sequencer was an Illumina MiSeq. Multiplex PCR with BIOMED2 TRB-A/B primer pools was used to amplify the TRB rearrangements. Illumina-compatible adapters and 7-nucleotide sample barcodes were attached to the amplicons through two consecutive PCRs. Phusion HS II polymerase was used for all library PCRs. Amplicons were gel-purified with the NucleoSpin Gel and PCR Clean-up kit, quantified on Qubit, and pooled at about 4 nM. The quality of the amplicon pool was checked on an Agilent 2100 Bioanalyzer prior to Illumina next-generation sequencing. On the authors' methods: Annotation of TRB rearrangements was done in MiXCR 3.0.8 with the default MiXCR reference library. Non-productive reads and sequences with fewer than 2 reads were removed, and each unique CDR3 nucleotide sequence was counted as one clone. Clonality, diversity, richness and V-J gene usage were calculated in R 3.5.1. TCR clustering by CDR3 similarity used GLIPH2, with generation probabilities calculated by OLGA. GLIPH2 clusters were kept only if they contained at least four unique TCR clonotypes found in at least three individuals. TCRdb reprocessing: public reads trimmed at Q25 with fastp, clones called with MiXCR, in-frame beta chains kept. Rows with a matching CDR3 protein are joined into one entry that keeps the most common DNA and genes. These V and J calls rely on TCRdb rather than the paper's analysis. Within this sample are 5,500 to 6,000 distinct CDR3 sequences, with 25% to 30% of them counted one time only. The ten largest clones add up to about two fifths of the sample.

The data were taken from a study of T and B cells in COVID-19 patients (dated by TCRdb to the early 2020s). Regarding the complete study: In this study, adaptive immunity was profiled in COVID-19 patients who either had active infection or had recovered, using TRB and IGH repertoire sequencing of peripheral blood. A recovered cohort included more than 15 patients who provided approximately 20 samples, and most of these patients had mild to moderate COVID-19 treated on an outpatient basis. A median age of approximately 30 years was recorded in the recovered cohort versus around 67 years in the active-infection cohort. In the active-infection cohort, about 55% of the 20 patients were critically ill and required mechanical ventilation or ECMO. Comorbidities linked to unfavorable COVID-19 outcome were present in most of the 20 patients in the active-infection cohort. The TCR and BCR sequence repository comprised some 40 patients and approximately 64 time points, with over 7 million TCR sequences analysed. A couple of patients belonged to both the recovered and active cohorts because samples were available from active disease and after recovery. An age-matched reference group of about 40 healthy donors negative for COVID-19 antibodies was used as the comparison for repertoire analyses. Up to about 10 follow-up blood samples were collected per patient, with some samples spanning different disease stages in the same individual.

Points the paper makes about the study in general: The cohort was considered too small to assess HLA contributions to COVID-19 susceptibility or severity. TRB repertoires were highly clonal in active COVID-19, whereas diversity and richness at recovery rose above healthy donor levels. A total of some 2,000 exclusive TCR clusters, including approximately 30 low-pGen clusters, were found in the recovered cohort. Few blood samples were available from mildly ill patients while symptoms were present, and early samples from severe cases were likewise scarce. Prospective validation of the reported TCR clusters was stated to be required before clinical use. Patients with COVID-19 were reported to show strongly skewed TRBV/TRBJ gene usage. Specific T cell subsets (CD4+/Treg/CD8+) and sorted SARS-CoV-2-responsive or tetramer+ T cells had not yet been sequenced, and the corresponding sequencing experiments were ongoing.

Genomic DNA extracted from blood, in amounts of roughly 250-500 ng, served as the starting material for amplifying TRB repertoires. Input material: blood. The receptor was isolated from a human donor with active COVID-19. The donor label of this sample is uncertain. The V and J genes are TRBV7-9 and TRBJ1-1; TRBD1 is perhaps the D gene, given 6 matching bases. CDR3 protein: CASSHDEGDLNTEAFF. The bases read TGTGCCAGCAGCCACGACGAGGGGGACCTGAACACTGAAGCTTTCTTT.